These 9 T cell receptor beta chains were sequenced from one sample in a study of cytomegalovirus exposure and HLA in healthy donors. PCR used 60 Vbeta primers and 13 Jbeta primers. Produced via immunoSEQ multiplex PCR; TCRdb's table is partial and in-frame only. The table has approximately 180,000 clones, over 9.5% seen once; the top ten hold about 7.8%. The source material was PBMCs. The receptors derive from a man over 45 in good health and CMV-seropositive.

This clone was counted only a few times. The chain links TRBV6-6 to TRBJ1-2; no firm D call. The CDR3 totals 13 residues. The germline V gene has CDR1 MNHNY and CDR2 SVGAGI (reference sequence). V lost 2 bases to trimming and J lost 0 bases, with 4 bases between them. The CDR3 bases are TGTGCCAGCAGTTACCCCTCTAACTATGGCTACACCTTC. It yields the protein CASSYPSNYGYTF.

This clone was seen a handful of times. The chain combines TRBV30 with TRBJ2-3, with D unclear. Trimming left V 0 bases short and J 3 bases short, with 10 bases between. Germline CDR1 and CDR2: GTSNPN and SVGIG (reference sequence). The CDR3 extends over 14 amino acids. This CDR3 is CAWSVRVGTDTQYF. CDR3 nucleotides: TGTGCCTGGAGTGTACGGGTCGGGACAGATACGCAGTATTTT.

V gene TRBV9 combines with J gene TRBJ1-5; D is ambiguous. The V gene's germline CDR1 is SGDLS and CDR2 YYNGEE. The CDR3 has 12 amino acids. V lost 1 base and J 9 bases, leaving 8 bases between the germline ends. CDR3 residues: CASSVNEGPQHF. DNA for the CDR3: TGTGCCAGCAGCGTAAATGAGGGGCCCCAGCATTTT.

The CDR3 nucleotides read TGTGCCAGCAGCTTAAGAAGGGACAGAAACACTGAAGCTTTCTTT. Protein product: CASSLRRDRNTEAFF. The chain links TRBV7-2 to TRBJ1-1; 7 bases line up with TRBD1. The CDR3 covers 15 residues. Germline CDR1 reads SGHTA; CDR2 reads FQGNSA. V was clipped by 2 bases and J by 2 bases; unmatched bases: 5.

V and J are TRBV27 and TRBJ1-5, with D possibly matching TRBD1 (5 bases). Germline loops: CDR1 MNHEY, CDR2 SMNVEV (reference sequence). The ends were cut back, 0 bases at V and 10 bases at J, with 13 bases in the middle. This CDR3 spans 14 amino acids. DNA for the CDR3: TGTGCCAGCAGTTTATCCGCCCCGGGGGACCCCCAGCATTTT. Encoded protein: CASSLSAPGDPQHF.

The sample holds a few counts of this clone. The chain's CDR3 is CASSHPPGNEQFF. The DNA of the CDR3 is TGCGCCAGCAGCCACCCCCCCGGGAATGAGCAGTTCTTC. V and J are TRBV4-3 and TRBJ2-1; D is undetermined. CDR3 length: 13 residues. Trimming took 3 bases from V and 7 from J, leaving 10 bases between them. The germline V gene has CDR1 LGHNA and CDR2 YSLEER.

Written as DNA, the CDR3 is TGTGCCAGCAGCTCCCTAGGACAGGGAAAGAATGAGCAGTTCTTC. Its protein is CASSSLGQGKNEQFF. V and J are TRBV7-9 and TRBJ2-1; 8 positions agree with TRBD1. The germline CDR1 and CDR2 sequences are SEHNR and FQNEAQ (reference sequence). This CDR3 has 15 residues. V was pared by 4 bases and J by 7 bases, with 9 bases of the junction left unmatched.

This clone was picked up a small number of times. V gene TRBV4-1 combines with J gene TRBJ2-4, with 9 bases identical to TRBD1. V lost 4 bases to trimming and J lost 12 bases; unmatched junction nucleotides: 10. The CDR3 is 14 residues long. Germline V gene lookup returns CDR1 MGHRA and CDR2 YSYEKL. The CDR3 DNA reads as TGCGCCAGCAGCCCACAGGGGGCCCCCCAGAATCAGTACTTC. Protein: CASSPQGAPQNQYF.

The V and J genes are TRBV4-1 and TRBJ1-4; 9 bases agree with TRBD1. Germline CDR1 and CDR2: MGHRA and YSYEKL. Germline trimming cut 3 bases from V and 6 bases from J; bases unmatched to any gene: 5. The length of the CDR3 is 15 residues. CDR3 loop: CASSQGQGGDEKLFF. DNA for the CDR3: TGCGCCAGCAGCCAGGGACAGGGCGGTGATGAAAAACTGTTTTTT.